The 8 T cell receptor beta chains below all came from one sample that was sequenced in a study of CD8+ T cells in alopecia areata. After isolation, RNA underwent reverse transcription to generate cDNA as the sequencing template. Produced via immunoSEQ multiplex PCR; TCRdb's table is partial and in-frame only. Of 120,000 or so clones listed, 45% to 65% are singletons. This material consisted of CD4+ T cells sorted from blood, taken at week 0. These receptors were obtained from a human donor with alopecia areata.

The rearrangement joins TRBV2 to TRBJ2-5; 14 bases align to TRBD2. This CDR3 is built from 16 residues. Germline values: CDR1 SNHLY, CDR2 FYNNEI. The V segment lost 7 bases and the J segment 3 bases; nucleotides outside the gene matches: 7. The DNA for the CDR3 is TGTGCCAGCATCGGGACTAGCGGGGGCCCTGAAGAGACCCAGTACTTC. It translates to CASIGTSGGPEETQYF. The full variable domain, with the rest looked up from reference TRBV2 and TRBJ2-5, is EPEVTQTPSHQVTQMGQEVILRCVPISNHLYFYWYRQILGQKVEFLVSFYNNEISEKSEIFDDQFSVERPDGSNFTLKIRSTKLEDSAMYFCASIGTSGGPEETQYFGPGTRLLVL.

This chain uses TRBV5-3 with TRBJ2-5; D is ambiguous. TRBV5-3 is classed as an ORF, of uncertain function. The CDR3 has 11 amino acids. V was shortened by 7 bases and J by 7 bases, with 11 bases between the two germline ends. As DNA, the CDR3 is TGTGCCAGACCGACTCGGCGGACCCAGTACTTC. Its protein product is CARPTRRTQYF.

This clone came up a few times. The CDR3 loop reads CASSLMAEQYF. CDR3 coding DNA: TGTGCCAGCAGTTTAATGGCCGAGCAGTACTTC. V usage is TRBV28 and J usage is TRBJ2-7; D ambiguous. Germline CDR1 and CDR2: MDHEN and SYDVKM. Trimming cost V 2 bases and J 6 bases, with 5 bases left between them. CDR3 length equals 11 residues.

This clone was found a few times. The chain couples TRBV7-2 to TRBJ2-7; D call uncertain. CDR1 is SGHTA and CDR2 is FQGNSA in the germline V gene. The ends were cut back, 5 bases at V and 5 bases at J, with 7 bases in the middle. CDR3 size: 11 residues. The DNA of the CDR3 is TGTGCCAGCAGCAGCCGGAACGAGCAGTACTTC. It translates to CASSSRNEQYF.

This clone was found a few times. The V call is TRBV4-1, the J call TRBJ2-1; the D is unclear. Deletions cut 1 base from V and 4 bases from J, with 14 bases between. CDR1 and CDR2 (germline): MGHRA, YSYEKL. The CDR3 contains 16 residues. DNA of the CDR3: TGCGCCAGCAGCCAAGTTAGGCTGATGGTTTACAATGAGCAGTTCTTC. It codes for CASSQVRLMVYNEQFF.

The V and J genes are TRBV10-3 and TRBJ2-5; D is perhaps TRBD1 (5 bases). CDR1 is ENHRY, CDR2 SYGVKD, per germline. Deletions cut 10 bases from V and 5 bases from J, with 23 bases between. This CDR3 is built from 15 residues. The CDR3 here is CATHRGAGMVETQYF. In nucleotides, the CDR3 is TGTGCCACCCACCGAGGAGCAGGGATGGTTGAGACCCAGTACTTC.

This clone showed up just a few times. V gene TRBV7-2 combines with J gene TRBJ2-2, with D maybe TRBD2 (6 bases). Germline CDR1 and CDR2: SGHTA and FQGNSA. Between the trimmed V and J ends, which lost 4 bases and 6 bases, there was a span of 12 bases. The length of the CDR3 is 14 residues. CDR3 bases: TGTGCCAGCAGCTCGACTGGGAGGTCCGGGGAGCTGTTTTTT. Protein sequence: CASSSTGRSGELFF.

The gene calls are TRBV9 and TRBJ2-5; D is ambiguous. Germline assignment: CDR1 SGDLS and CDR2 YYNGEE. Trimming stripped 4 bases from V and 5 bases from J, with 6 bases between. This CDR3 is 11 amino acids long. The CDR3 DNA is TGTGCCAGCAGCACCGGGGAGACCCAGTACTTC. Translating it yields CASSTGETQYF.